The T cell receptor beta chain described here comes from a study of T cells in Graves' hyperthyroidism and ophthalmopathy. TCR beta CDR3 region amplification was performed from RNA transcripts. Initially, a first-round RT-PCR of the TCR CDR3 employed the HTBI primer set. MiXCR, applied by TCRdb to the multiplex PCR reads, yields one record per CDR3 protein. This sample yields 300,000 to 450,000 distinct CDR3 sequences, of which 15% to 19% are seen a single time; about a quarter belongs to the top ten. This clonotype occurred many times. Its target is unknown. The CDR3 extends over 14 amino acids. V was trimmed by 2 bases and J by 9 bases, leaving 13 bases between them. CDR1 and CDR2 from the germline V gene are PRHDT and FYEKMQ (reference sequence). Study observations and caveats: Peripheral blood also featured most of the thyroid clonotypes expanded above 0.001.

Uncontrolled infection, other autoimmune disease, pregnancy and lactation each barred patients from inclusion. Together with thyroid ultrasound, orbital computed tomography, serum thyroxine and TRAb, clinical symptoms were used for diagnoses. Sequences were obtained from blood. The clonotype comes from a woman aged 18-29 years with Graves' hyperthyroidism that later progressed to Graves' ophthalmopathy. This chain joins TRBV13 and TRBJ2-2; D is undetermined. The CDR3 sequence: CASSLWVSARELFF. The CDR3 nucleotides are TGTGCCAGCAGCTTATGGGTTTCGGCCCGGGAGCTGTTTTTT.